Following are 21 T cell receptor beta chains from one sample sequenced in a study of T cells in localized non-small cell lung cancer. TCRdb's copy holds only in-frame clones and misses some; the assay was immunoSEQ multiplex PCR. The sample lists 37,000 or so clones, 88% occurring once. The sample was peripheral blood, taken before any cancer treatment. Receptors originate from a woman aged 40-75 years with stage I lung adenocarcinoma.

V and J are TRBV6-1 and TRBJ2-1, with 9 bases lining up with TRBD1. From germline, CDR1 is MNHNS and CDR2 SASEGT. The CDR3 runs 14 residues. V lost 6 bases to trimming and J lost 7 bases; unmatched junction nucleotides: 7. The CDR3: CASRVPGQGNEQFF. The CDR3 DNA reads TGTGCCAGCAGGGTACCGGGACAGGGAAATGAGCAGTTCTTC.

The rearrangement joins TRBV2 to TRBJ1-2; D is possibly TRBD1 (6 bases). This CDR3 contains 15 residues. Trimming removed 8 bases at V and 8 bases at J, with 24 bases between. Per germline, CDR1 SNHLY and CDR2 FYNNEI. The CDR3 loop is CASETGPQGAGGYTF. CDR3 DNA sequence: TGTGCCAGCGAAACGGGGCCACAGGGAGCGGGAGGCTACACCTTC.

The rearrangement links TRBV30 to TRBJ1-2; D gene uncertain. The length of the CDR3 is 13 residues. The V end was cut by 0 bases, the J end by 1 base, with 6 bases between. The V gene's germline CDR1 is GTSNPN and CDR2 SVGIG (reference sequence). The CDR3 sequence is CAWSVAGNYGYTF. DNA for the CDR3: TGTGCCTGGAGTGTGGCCGGTAACTATGGCTACACCTTC.

The CDR3 region is CASSWEGATYNEQFF. CDR3 in DNA: TGTGCCAGCAGCTGGGAGGGGGCTACTTACAATGAGCAGTTCTTC. The V gene is TRBV21-1, the J gene TRBJ2-1. TRBV21-1 represents a pseudogene. CDR3 length equals 15 residues.

The V gene is TRBV10-3, the J gene TRBJ1-5; the D gene is possibly TRBD1 (5 bases). This CDR3 contains 14 residues. V shed 2 bases and J shed 9 bases, with 14 bases lying between them. Germline CDR1 is ENHRY and CDR2 is SYGVKD. Written as DNA, the CDR3 is TGTGCCATCAGTGAGGGCGACGGGGGTGGGCCCCAGCATTTT. Its protein is CAISEGDGGGPQHF.

The genes are TRBV5-1 and TRBJ2-3; 14 bases match TRBD2. V was clipped by 5 bases and J by 5 bases; unmatched bases: 10. Germline V CDR1 and CDR2: SGHRS, YFSETQ. CDR3 length: 17 amino acids. CDR3 bases: TGCGCCAGCAGGAATTTGGGACTAGCGGGAGAGGGAGATACGCAGTATTTT. It translates to CASRNLGLAGEGDTQYF.

As concerns this clone: Sequence at one end of the junction differs from germline and may be a read error. The chain combines TRBV28 with TRBJ1-1; the D gene is possibly TRBD1 (6 bases). Germline V gene data show CDR1 as MDHEN and CDR2 as SYDVKM. This CDR3 comprises 15 residues. This chain's CDR3 is CASGLGGQRNTEAFF. The CDR3 coding sequence is TGTGCCAGCGGTTTAGGGGGACAACGAAACACTGAAGCTTTCTTT.

This clone showed up just a few times. The gene calls are TRBV7-2 and TRBJ2-7; TRBD1 might be the D (5 bases). The CDR3 runs to 19 residues. Germline V gene data show CDR1 as SGHTA and CDR2 as FQGNSA. V lost 3 bases to trimming and J lost 0 bases, with 24 bases between them. DNA for the CDR3: TGTGCCAGCAGCTTCAGGGAACCAGGCCCCGGTTCCCCCTCCTACGAGCAGTACTTC. This encodes CASSFREPGPGSPSYEQYF. The full variable domain, rest sourced from reference TRBV7-2 and TRBJ2-7, is GAGVSQSPSNKVTEKGKDVELRCDPISGHTALYWYRQSLGQGLEFLIYFQGNSAPDKSGLPSDRFSAERTGGSVSTLTIQRTQQEDSAVYLCASSFREPGPGSPSYEQYFGPGTRLTVT.

This chain links TRBV19 with TRBJ1-3; D might be TRBD1 (5 bases). This CDR3 contains 15 residues. Germline V CDR1 and CDR2: LNHDA, SQIVND (reference sequence). Trimming took off 7 bases at V and 4 bases at J, with 17 bases between the two ends. In DNA, the CDR3 is TGTGCCAGTACCCCCATGGGGGGTCCCGGAAACACCATATATTTT. Its protein product is CASTPMGGPGNTIYF.

The chain joins TRBV15 to TRBJ1-1, with D perhaps matching TRBD1 (5 bases). Trimming pared 1 base from V and 0 bases from J, leaving 9 bases between. CDR1 and CDR2 (germline): LNHNV, YYDKDF (reference sequence). The CDR3 runs to 15 residues. The CDR3 DNA reads TGTGCCACCAGCAGAGGGGGGACTTTGAACACTGAAGCTTTCTTT. This encodes CATSRGGTLNTEAFF.

The chain carries TRBV28 and TRBJ1-1; 9 positions agree with TRBD1. With 6 bases clipped from V and 4 bases from J, the junction kept 27 bases outside the gene matches. The CDR3 loop spans 21 amino acids. Germline V gives CDR1 MDHEN, CDR2 SYDVKM. The CDR3 loop reads CASSPRAGQGLIVGVGTEAFF. As DNA, the CDR3 is TGTGCCAGCAGCCCTAGGGCGGGACAGGGTCTGATCGTGGGCGTTGGCACTGAAGCTTTCTTT.

The genes are TRBV5-5 and TRBJ2-2, with D possibly being TRBD1 or TRBD2 (5 bases each). Germline values: CDR1 SGHKS, CDR2 YYEKEE (reference sequence). V lost 1 base, J lost 9 bases, and 13 bases lay in between. The CDR3 runs 14 residues. CDR3 in DNA: TGTGCCAGCAGCTTGATAACCGGGACCAGGGAGCTGTTTTTT. It yields the protein CASSLITGTRELFF. The full variable domain, in which reference TRBV5-5 and TRBJ2-2 provide the parts outside the CDR3, is DAGVTQSPTHLIKTRGQQVTLRCSPISGHKSVSWYQQVLGQGPQFIFQYYEKEERGRGNFPDRFSARQFPNYSSELNVNALLLGDSALYLCASSLITGTRELFFGEGSRLTVL.

The chain employs TRBV28 and TRBJ2-1; TRBD2 matches at 12 bases. The CDR3 runs to 17 residues. V lost 4 bases and J lost 9; bases outside the gene matches: 13. Germline assignment: CDR1 MDHEN and CDR2 SYDVKM. In nucleotides, the CDR3 is TGTGCCAGCAGTTCCCCGGGGGAGACTAGCGGGAGTGGTGAGCAGTTCTTC. Translation: CASSSPGETSGSGEQFF.

The V gene is TRBV27, the J gene TRBJ2-3; TRBD2 agrees at 15 bases. Unmatched junction bases numbered 10, after V lost 3 bases and J lost 6 bases. This CDR3 contains 18 residues. Germline V gene lookup returns CDR1 MNHEY and CDR2 SMNVEV (reference sequence). The CDR3, as DNA: TGTGCCAGCAGTTTCGGCCCCGGGACTAGCGGGAGGTTCGATACGCAGTATTTT. Protein: CASSFGPGTSGRFDTQYF.

The chain has TRBV19 and TRBJ1-4; possible D gene TRBD1, 5 bases. Germline assignment: CDR1 LNHDA and CDR2 SQIVND (reference sequence). V was trimmed by 5 bases and J by 0 bases, leaving 10 bases between them. The CDR3 runs 15 residues. CDR3 coding DNA: TGTGCCAGTAGTTCCGGGACGGCAACTAATGAAAAACTGTTTTTT. Protein sequence: CASSSGTATNEKLFF.

The chain recombines TRBV9 with TRBJ2-7; 7 bases agree with TRBD2. Trimming took 3 bases from V and 2 from J; bases not matched to a gene: 5. CDR1 is SGDLS and CDR2 is YYNGEE in the germline V gene. This CDR3 has 14 residues. Here the CDR3 DNA reads TGTGCCAGCAGCGCCCCCCGGGGGGCCTACGAGCAGTACTTC. Protein sequence: CASSAPRGAYEQYF.

This clone was detected only once. The chain employs TRBV6-5 and TRBJ2-3, with D perhaps TRBD2 (5 bases). The CDR3 totals 15 residues. Trimming pared 1 base from V and 1 base from J, leaving 9 bases between. Looked up from germline, CDR1 is MNHEY and CDR2 is SVGAGI. The CDR3: CASSYFGSGTDTQYF. CDR3 coding DNA: TGTGCCAGCAGTTACTTTGGTAGCGGCACAGATACGCAGTATTTT.

This clone was counted a single time. CDR3 amino acids: CASSLSPGQGSGYTF. The CDR3 region has the DNA TGTGCCAGCAGTCTCTCCCCGGGACAGGGTTCTGGCTACACCTTC. V usage is TRBV28 and J usage is TRBJ1-2, with 9 bases matching TRBD1. The germline V gene has CDR1 MDHEN and CDR2 SYDVKM. V shed 5 bases and J 7 bases; nucleotides not matched to a gene: 11. The CDR3 sequence is 15 residues long.

The chain combines TRBV5-5 with TRBJ2-7; no clear D gene. V lost 4 bases, J lost 3 bases, and 8 bases lay in between. The CDR3 has 12 amino acids. Germline-derived CDR1 and CDR2 are SGHKS and YYEKEE (reference sequence). DNA of the CDR3: TGTGCCAGCAGCGGAACGCGCTACGAGCAGTACTTC. Its translation is CASSGTRYEQYF.

The V call is TRBV19, the J call TRBJ2-1; the D is unclear. Germline lookup yields CDR1 LNHDA and CDR2 SQIVND (reference sequence). Trimming removed 7 bases at V and 3 bases at J, with 7 bases between. The CDR3 sequence is 12 residues long. CDR3 region: CASISHYNEQFF. The CDR3 bases are TGTGCCAGTATCTCCCACTACAATGAGCAGTTCTTC.

The chain is built from TRBV7-8 and TRBJ2-7, with 8 bases lining up with TRBD1. The length of the CDR3 is 14 residues. The germline CDR1 and CDR2 sequences are SGHVS and FQNEAQ. J lost 3 bases, V lost 3 bases, and 4 bases had no gene match. This chain's CDR3 is CASSLGTGYYEQYF. As DNA, the CDR3 is TGTGCCAGCAGCTTGGGGACAGGATACTACGAGCAGTACTTC.